The T cell receptor (beta chain) described here comes from a study of cytomegalovirus exposure and HLA in healthy donors. Points from the study as a whole: Most TCR sequences were seen very rarely across donors, but some public TCRs occurred in many. Based on reports, TCR beta sequences accurately predicted HLA-A and HLA-B alleles for most subjects.

PCR involved 60 Vbeta and 13 Jbeta primers. Generated by immunoSEQ multiplex PCR, the TCRdb table keeps only in-frame clones and is missing some. The clone table shows about 200,000 clones, with the ten largest holding around 0.74%. The CDR3 loop spans 15 amino acids. CDR1 MNHEY and CDR2 SVGAGI come from the germline V gene. V was clipped by 7 bases and J by 4 bases; unmatched bases: 9. For this clone: What it binds is unknown.

Sequencing was done on a sample of PBMCs. This chain joins TRBV6-5 and TRBJ2-2; 7 bases agree with TRBD1. The source is a boy younger than 18 in good health and CMV-seronegative. In DNA, the CDR3 is TGTGCCAGCACTGTTACAGGGGTGGGCACCGGGGAGCTGTTTTTT. This encodes CASTVTGVGTGELFF.